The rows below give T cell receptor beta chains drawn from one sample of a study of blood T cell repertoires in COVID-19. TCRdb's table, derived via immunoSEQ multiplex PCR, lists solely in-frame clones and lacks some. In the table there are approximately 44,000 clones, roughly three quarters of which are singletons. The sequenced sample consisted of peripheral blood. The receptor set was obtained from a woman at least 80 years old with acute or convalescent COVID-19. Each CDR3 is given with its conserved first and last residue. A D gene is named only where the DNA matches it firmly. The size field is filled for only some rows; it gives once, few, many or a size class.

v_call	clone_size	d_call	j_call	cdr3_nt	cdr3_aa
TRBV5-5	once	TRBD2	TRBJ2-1	TGTGCCAGCAGCCTAGCTAGCGGCTACAATGAGCAGTTCTTC	CASSLASGYNEQFF
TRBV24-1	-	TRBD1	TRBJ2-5	TGTGCCACCAGTACAGGGGGCCGTAGGAGTGAGACCCAGTACTTC	CATSTGGRRSETQYF
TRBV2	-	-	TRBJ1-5	TGTGCCAGCAGTGTAGAGACAGTTGATAGCAATCAGCCCCAGCATTTT	CASSVETVDSNQPQHF
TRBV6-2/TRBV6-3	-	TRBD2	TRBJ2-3	TGTGCCAGCAGTTACCCCCCGACTAGCGGGAGGAGAGGAGATACGCAGTATTTT	CASSYPPTSGRRGDTQYF
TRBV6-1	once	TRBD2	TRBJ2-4	TGTGCCAGCAGTGAAGGGACTAGCAACATTCAGTACTTC	CASSEGTSNIQYF
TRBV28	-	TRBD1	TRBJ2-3	TGTGCCAGCAGAGGACAGGGAACAGATACGCAGTATTTT	CASRGQGTDTQYF
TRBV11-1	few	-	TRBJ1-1	TGTGCCAGCAGCTTAGGAGGGCTCGGCACTGAAGCTTTCTTT	CASSLGGLGTEAFF
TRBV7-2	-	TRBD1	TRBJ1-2	TGTGCCAGCAGCACCCGAAGTAGGGGGCATGGCTACACCTTC	CASSTRSRGHGYTF
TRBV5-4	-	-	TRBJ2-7	TGTGCCAACCGCAGGGATCAAGCTTCGGACGAGCAGTACTTC	CANRRDQASDEQYF
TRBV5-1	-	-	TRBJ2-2	TGCGCCAGCAGCTTTTCTGACACCGGGGAGCTGTTTTTT	CASSFSDTGELFF
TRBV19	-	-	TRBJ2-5	TGTGCCAGTAGTATAGCAGGGACTCAAGAGACCCAGTACTTC	CASSIAGTQETQYF
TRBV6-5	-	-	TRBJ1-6	TGTGCCAGCAGTTTCGCCGGGGATTCACCCCTCCACTTT	CASSFAGDSPLHF
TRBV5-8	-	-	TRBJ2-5	TGTGCCAGCAGCGACCGGGACACCCAAGAGACCCAGTACTTC	CASSDRDTQETQYF
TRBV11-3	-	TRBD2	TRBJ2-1	TGTGCCAGCAGCTTAGAGGCGCCTCTAGCGGGAGGGTTGTCCTACAATGAGCAGTTCTTC	CASSLEAPLAGGLSYNEQFF
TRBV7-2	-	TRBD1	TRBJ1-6	TGTGCCAGCAGCCCTAGACAGGGAGAGAATTCACCCCTCCACTTT	CASSPRQGENSPLHF
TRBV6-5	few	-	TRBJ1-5	TGTGCCAGCAGTTATGGACTTTTGGAGCCCCAGCATTTT	CASSYGLLEPQHF
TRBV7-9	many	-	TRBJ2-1	TGTGCCAGCAGCTTAGGGCCGGGCAATGAGCAGTTCTTC	CASSLGPGNEQFF
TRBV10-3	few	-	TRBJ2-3	TGTGCCATCGGGACACCCAAAACCTCAAGACCTAGCACAGATACGCAGTATTTT	CAIGTPKTSRPSTDTQYF
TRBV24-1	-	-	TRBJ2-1	TGTGCCACCAGTGATTCAAACTTCAATGAGCAGTTCTTC	CATSDSNFNEQFF
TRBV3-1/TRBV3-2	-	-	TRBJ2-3	TGTGCCAGCAGCCAAGAGATACGAGCAGGGGATACGCAGTATTTT	CASSQEIRAGDTQYF
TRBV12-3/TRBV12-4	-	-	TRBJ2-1	TGTGCCAGCAGTCCCATGCGGCACGATGAGCAGTTCTTC	CASSPMRHDEQFF
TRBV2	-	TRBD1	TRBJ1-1	TGTGCCAGCAGACTTCAAGGGACAGCGAACACTGAAGCTTTCTTT	CASRLQGTANTEAFF
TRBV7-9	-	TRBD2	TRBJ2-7	TGTGCCAGCAGCTTTAGCGGGATCTTAGCCGAGCAGTACTTC	CASSFSGILAEQYF
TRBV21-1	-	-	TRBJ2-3	TGTGCCAGCAGCAAAGAAGCGGAGCCCGCAGATACGCAGTATTTT	CASSKEAEPADTQYF
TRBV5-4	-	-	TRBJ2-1	TGTGCCAGCAGCTTCCCAGGGGATGAGCAGTTCTTC	CASSFPGDEQFF
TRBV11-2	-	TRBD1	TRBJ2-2	TGTGCCAGCAGCTTACAGACAGGGGGAAATACGGGGGAGCTGTTTTTT	CASSLQTGGNTGELFF
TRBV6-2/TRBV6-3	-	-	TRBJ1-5	TGTGCCAGCAGCCCTTGGGGGGGCGAGCCCCAGCATTTT	CASSPWGGEPQHF
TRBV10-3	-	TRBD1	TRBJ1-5	TGTGCCATCAGCGGGGGACAGGGGTTTGATTTT	CAISGGQGFDF
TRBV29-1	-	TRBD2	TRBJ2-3	TGCAGCGTTGAAGGATTCCGGGAGGGCCCGGCGGATACGCAGTATTTT	CSVEGFREGPADTQYF
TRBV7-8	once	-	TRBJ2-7	TGTGCCAGCAGTCCTCATTGGGAGGAGCAGTACTTC	CASSPHWEEQYF
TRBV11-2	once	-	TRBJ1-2	TGTGCCAGCAGCTTGACAGATCAAGACTATGGCTACACCTTC	CASSLTDQDYGYTF
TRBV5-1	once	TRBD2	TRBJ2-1	TGCGCCAGCAGCTTGGGGACTAGCAGGATGGATGAGCAGTTCTTC	CASSLGTSRMDEQFF
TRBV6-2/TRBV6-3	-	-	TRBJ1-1	TGTGCCAGCAGTTACCCCCTCGGACAGATGAACACTGAAGCTTTCTTT	CASSYPLGQMNTEAFF
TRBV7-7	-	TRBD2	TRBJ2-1	TGTGCCAGCAGCTTAGCCCTAGTGGGGGGGAATGAGCAGTTCTTC	CASSLALVGGNEQFF
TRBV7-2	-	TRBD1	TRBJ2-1	TGTGCCAGCAGCCTACTGGGACAGATTTACAATGAGCAGTTCTTC	CASSLLGQIYNEQFF
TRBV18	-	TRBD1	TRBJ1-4	TGTGCCAGCAGGAGGGGGCACGGAGAAAAACTGTTTTTT	CASRRGHGEKLFF
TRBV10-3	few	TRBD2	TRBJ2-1	TGTGCCATCAGTGAGGGCGGGAGGGCCGGAAATGAGCAGTTCTTC	CAISEGGRAGNEQFF
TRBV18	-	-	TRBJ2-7	TGTGCCAGCTCACCATCACGGGACGAGCAGTACTTC	CASSPSRDEQYF
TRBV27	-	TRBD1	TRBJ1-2	TGTGCCAGCAGTTCAACGGGACAGGGGTTGTTTGGCTATGGCTACACCTTC	CASSSTGQGLFGYGYTF
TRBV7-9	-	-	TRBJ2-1	TGTGCCAGCAGCTTAGGGGACATTACCCTTGGGAATGAGCAGTTCTTC	CASSLGDITLGNEQFF
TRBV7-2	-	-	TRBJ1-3	TGTGCCAGCAGCTTGGTAGGGAGCTCTGGAAACACCATATATTTT	CASSLVGSSGNTIYF
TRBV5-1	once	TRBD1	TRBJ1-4	TGCGCCAGCAGCTCCGGACAGGGAGGGATCACTAATGAAAAACTGTTTTTT	CASSSGQGGITNEKLFF
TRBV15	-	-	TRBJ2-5	TGTGCCACCAGCTTCCGAGCGGATGCGGGAGAGACCCAGTACTTC	CATSFRADAGETQYF
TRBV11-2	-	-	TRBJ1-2	TGTGCCAGCAGCTTAGGGTACCCAGGGACTGATGGCTACACCTTC	CASSLGYPGTDGYTF
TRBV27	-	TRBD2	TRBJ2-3	TGTGCCAGCAGTTTATCGGGACTAAGGGCATCAGATACGCAGTATTTT	CASSLSGLRASDTQYF
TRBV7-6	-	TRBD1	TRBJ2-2	TGTGCCAGCAGCTCCGGGACAGGGCGAACCGGGGAGCTGTTTTTT	CASSSGTGRTGELFF
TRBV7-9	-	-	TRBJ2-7	TGTGCCAGCAGTTACCAGGTTGAGCAGTACTTC	CASSYQVEQYF
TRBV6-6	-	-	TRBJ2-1	TGTGCCAGCACGACCATAAGGGGCTACAATGAGCAGTTCTTC	CASTTIRGYNEQFF
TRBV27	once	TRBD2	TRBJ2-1	TGTGCCAGCAGTCTCGGACTAGCGGGAGGCAATGAGCAGTTCTTC	CASSLGLAGGNEQFF
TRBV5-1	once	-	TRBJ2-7	TGCGCCAGCAACCCGGGGGGCGGGGGATTCTCCTACGAGCAGTACTTC	CASNPGGGGFSYEQYF
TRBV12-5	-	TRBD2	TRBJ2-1	TGTGCTAGTGCCCTCAGCGGGAAGGCTGAGCAGTTCTTC	CASALSGKAEQFF
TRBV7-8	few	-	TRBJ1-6	TGTGCCAGCACCTTCATGTTTTCCCAGGGTTATAATTCACCCCTCCACTTT	CASTFMFSQGYNSPLHF
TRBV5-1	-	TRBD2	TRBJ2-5	TGCGCCAGCTCGGGGGGAGGGCCTAGGGAGACCCAGTACTTC	CASSGGGPRETQYF
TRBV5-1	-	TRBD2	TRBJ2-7	TGCGCCAGCAGCTCCGGGACTAGCGGGAGGGGGGAGCAGTACTTC	CASSSGTSGRGEQYF
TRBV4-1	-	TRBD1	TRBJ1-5	TGCGCCAGCAGCCAAGGGACAGGGAATCAGCCCCAGCATTTT	CASSQGTGNQPQHF
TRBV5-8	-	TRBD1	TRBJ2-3	TGTGCCAGCAGCGTCGGACAGGGGTTAAAGACAGATACGCAGTATTTT	CASSVGQGLKTDTQYF
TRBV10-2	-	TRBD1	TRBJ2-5	TGCGCCAGCAGCTCCACCGGGACAGGGGGCTCGGAGACCCAGTACTTC	CASSSTGTGGSETQYF
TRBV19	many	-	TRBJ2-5	TGTGCCACCAAGGGGGAGGAGACCCAGTACTTC	CATKGEETQYF
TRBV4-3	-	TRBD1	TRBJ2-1	TGCGCCAGCAGCCAACCGGGACAGGGTTGGAATGAGCAGTTCTTC	CASSQPGQGWNEQFF
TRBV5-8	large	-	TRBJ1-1	TGTGCCAGCAGCTTGATTGGGGGCGTCACTGAAGCTTTCTTT	CASSLIGGVTEAFF